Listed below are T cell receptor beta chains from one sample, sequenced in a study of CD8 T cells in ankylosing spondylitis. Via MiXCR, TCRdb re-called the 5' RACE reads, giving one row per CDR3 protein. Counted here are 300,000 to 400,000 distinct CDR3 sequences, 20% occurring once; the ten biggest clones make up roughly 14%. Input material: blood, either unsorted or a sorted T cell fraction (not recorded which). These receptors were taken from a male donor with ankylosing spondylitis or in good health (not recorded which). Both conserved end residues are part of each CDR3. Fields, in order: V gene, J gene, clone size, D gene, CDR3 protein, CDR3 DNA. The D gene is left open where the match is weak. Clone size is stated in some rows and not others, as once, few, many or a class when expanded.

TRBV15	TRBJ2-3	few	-	CATSREDTGGTDTQYF	TGTGCCACCAGCAGAGAAGATACGGGGGGCACAGATACGCAGTATTTT
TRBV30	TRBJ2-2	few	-	CAWSAAMWGGELFF	TGTGCCTGGAGTGCCGCTATGTGGGGGGGGGAGCTGTTTTTT
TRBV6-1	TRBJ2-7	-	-	CASSPRRDNYEQYF	TGTGCCAGCAGCCCACGCCGGGACAACTACGAGCAGTACTTC
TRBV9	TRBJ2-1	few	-	CASSSRGVSSYNEQFF	TGTGCCAGCAGCTCCCGGGGAGTGAGCTCCTACAATGAGCAGTTCTTC
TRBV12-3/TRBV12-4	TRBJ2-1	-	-	CASRRVNNEQFF	TGTGCCAGCAGAAGGGTTAACAATGAGCAGTTCTTC
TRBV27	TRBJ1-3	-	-	CASRDTGSGNTIYF	TGTGCCAGCAGAGACACAGGCTCTGGAAACACCATATATTTT
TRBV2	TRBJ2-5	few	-	CAGGGLQETQYF	TGTGCAGGTGGGGGGCTCCAAGAGACCCAGTACTTC
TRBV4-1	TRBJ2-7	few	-	CASSPPRQPYEQYF	TGCGCCAGCAGCCCGCCGCGACAACCCTACGAGCAGTACTTC
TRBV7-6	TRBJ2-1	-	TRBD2	CASSLGGVSEQFF	TGTGCCAGCAGCCTCGGGGGGGTGAGTGAGCAGTTCTTC
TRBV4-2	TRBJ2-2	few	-	CASSQDPTSNTGELFF	TGTGCCAGCAGCCAAGATCCCACTAGTAACACCGGGGAGCTGTTTTTT
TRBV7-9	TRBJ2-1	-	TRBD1	CASSLGQGRPYNEQFF	TGTGCCAGCAGCTTAGGACAGGGGAGGCCCTACAATGAGCAGTTCTTC
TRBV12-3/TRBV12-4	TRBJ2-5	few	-	CASSIGGETQYF	TGTGCCAGCAGTATAGGAGGGGAGACCCAGTACTTC
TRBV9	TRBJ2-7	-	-	CASSATDIEQYF	TGTGCCAGCAGCGCGACGGATATTGAGCAGTACTTC
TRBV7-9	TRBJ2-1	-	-	CASAGQLDNEQFF	TGTGCCAGCGCGGGGCAGCTAGACAATGAGCAGTTCTTC
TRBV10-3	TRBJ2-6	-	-	CAIAPEYPSGANVLTF	TGTGCCATCGCCCCTGAGTATCCCTCTGGGGCCAACGTCCTGACTTTC
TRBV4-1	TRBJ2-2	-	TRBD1	CASSPRTGMAGELFF	TGCGCCAGCAGCCCTCGGACAGGGATGGCCGGGGAGCTGTTTTTT
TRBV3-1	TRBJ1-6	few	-	CASSQAGSRSSYNSPLHF	TGTGCCAGCAGCCAAGCCGGCAGCCGGAGCTCCTATAATTCACCCCTCCACTTT
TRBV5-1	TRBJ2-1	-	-	CASSLALREHEQFF	TGCGCCAGCAGCTTGGCTCTCAGGGAGCACGAGCAGTTCTTC
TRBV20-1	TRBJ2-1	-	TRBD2	CRAQGLAGDNEQFF	TGCAGAGCCCAGGGACTAGCGGGGGACAATGAGCAGTTCTTC
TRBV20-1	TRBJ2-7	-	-	CSARFLQGHSYEQYF	TGCAGTGCTAGATTTTTACAGGGTCACTCCTACGAGCAGTACTTC
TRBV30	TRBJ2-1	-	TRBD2	CAWVLAGSNNEQFF	TGTGCCTGGGTGCTAGCGGGCAGTAACAATGAGCAGTTCTTC
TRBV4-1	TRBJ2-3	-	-	CASSQVAGSDTDTQYF	TGCGCCAGCAGCCAAGTGGCGGGGTCAGACACAGATACGCAGTATTTT
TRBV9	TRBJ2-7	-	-	CASSVEQYF	TGTGCCAGCAGCGTAGAGCAGTACTTC
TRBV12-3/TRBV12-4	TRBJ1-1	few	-	CASTRGAGANTEAFF	TGTGCCAGCACTCGCGGGGCAGGGGCCAACACTGAAGCTTTCTTT
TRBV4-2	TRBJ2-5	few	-	CASSHGLGGETQYF	TGTGCCAGCAGCCACGGACTAGGGGGGGAGACCCAGTACTTC
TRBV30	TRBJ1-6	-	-	CAWSVLPENSPLHF	TGTGCCTGGAGTGTACTGCCAGAAAATTCACCCCTCCACTTT
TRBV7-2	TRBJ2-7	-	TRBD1	CASSLTTGSEQYF	TGTGCCAGCAGCTTAACGACAGGGAGCGAGCAGTACTTC
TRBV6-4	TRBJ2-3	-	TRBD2	CASSEAAGGTDTQYF	TGTGCCAGCAGTGAAGCGGCGGGGGGCACAGATACGCAGTATTTT
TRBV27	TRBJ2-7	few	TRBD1	CASRRTGPYEQYF	TGTGCCAGCAGGAGGACAGGGCCCTACGAGCAGTACTTC